The clone carrying this T cell receptor beta chain was seen many times. CDR3 length: 12 residues. This record comes from a study of T-cell memory formation after mild COVID-19. TCRdb ran MiXCR on the 5' RACE reads and lists one entry per CDR3 protein. The table lists 200,000 to 300,000 distinct CDR3 sequences, approximately 9% of them singletons, with around 21% in the top ten. Sequencing was performed on PBMCs or a T cell subset sorted from them (not recorded which). The TCR comes from a man between 18 and 35 years old who had mild COVID-19 (a few samples of this study predate the infection). Cell type and time point are not known. V is TRBV21-1 and J is TRBJ2-3; the tabulated D call, TRBD1, remains unverified against the DNA. TRBV21-1 is a listed pseudogene. The CDR3 sequence: CARKMGGGTQYF. The DNA of the CDR3 is TGTGCCAGGAAAATGGGCGGGGGAACGCAGTATTTT.